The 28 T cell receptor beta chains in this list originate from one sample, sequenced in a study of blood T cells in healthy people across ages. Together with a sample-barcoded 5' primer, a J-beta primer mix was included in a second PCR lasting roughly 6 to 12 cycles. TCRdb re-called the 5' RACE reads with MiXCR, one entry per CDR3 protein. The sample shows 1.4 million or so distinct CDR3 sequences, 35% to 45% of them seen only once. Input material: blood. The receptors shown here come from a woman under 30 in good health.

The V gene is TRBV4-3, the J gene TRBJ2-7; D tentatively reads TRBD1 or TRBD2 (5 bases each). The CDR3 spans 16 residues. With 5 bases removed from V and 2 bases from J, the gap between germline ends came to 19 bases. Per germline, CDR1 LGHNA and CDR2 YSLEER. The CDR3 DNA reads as TGCGCCAGCAGCGATCAGAGGGACCGCCTTACCTACGAGCAGTACTTC. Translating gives CASSDQRDRLTYEQYF.

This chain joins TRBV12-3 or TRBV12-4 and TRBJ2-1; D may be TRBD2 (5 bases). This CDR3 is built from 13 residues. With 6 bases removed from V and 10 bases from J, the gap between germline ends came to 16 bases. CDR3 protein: CASSLWGASEQFF. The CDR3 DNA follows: TGTGCCAGCAGCCTATGGGGAGCAAGCGAGCAGTTCTTC.

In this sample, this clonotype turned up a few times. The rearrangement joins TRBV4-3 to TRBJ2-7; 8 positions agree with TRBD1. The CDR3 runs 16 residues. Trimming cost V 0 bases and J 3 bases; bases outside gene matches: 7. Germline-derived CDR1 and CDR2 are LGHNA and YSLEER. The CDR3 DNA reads TGCGCCAGCAGCCAAGACGCCGGGACAGGTTACTACGAGCAGTACTTC. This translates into CASSQDAGTGYYEQYF.

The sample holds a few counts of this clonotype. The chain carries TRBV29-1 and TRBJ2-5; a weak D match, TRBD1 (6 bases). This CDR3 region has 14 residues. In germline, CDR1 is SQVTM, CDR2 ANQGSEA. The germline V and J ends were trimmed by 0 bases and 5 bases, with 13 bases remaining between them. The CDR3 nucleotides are TGCAGCGTTGAAGATTACAGGGAGAGGGAGACCCAGTACTTC. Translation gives CSVEDYRERETQYF.

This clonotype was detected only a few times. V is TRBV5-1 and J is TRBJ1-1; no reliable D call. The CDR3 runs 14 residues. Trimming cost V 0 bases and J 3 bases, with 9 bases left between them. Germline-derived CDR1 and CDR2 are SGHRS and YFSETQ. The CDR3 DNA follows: TGCGCCAGCAGCTTGGCTTTAGCGGACACTGAAGCTTTCTTT. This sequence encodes CASSLALADTEAFF.

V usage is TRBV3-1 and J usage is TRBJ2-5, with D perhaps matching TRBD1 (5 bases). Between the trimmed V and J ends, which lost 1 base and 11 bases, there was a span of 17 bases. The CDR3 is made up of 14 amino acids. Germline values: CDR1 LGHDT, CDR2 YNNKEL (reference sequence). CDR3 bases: TGTGCCAGCAGCCAAGTTGCAGGGATCAATGAGCAGTACTTC. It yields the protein CASSQVAGINEQYF.

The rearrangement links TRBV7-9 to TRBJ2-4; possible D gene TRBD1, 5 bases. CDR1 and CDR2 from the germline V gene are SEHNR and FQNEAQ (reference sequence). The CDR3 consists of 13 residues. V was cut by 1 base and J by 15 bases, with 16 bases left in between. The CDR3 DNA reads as TGTGCCAGCAGCTTAGATCAGGCAGGGTTAGCGTACTTC. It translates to CASSLDQAGLAYF.

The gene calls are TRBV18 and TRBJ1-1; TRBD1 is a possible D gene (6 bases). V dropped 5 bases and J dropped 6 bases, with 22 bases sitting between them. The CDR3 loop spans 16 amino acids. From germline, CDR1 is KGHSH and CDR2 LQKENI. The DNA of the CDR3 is TGTGCCAGCTCAACGCGACCGGGGGGGCCGGGCCCTGAAGCTTTCTTT. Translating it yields CASSTRPGGPGPEAFF.

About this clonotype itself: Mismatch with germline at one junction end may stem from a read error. CDR3 DNA: TGCAGCGTTGAAGATCTATTCGCGGACGGTAGATATGGCTGCACCTTC. It is translated as CSVEDLFADGRYGCTF. This sequence joins TRBV29-1 and TRBJ1-2; D not resolved. Germline V gene lookup returns CDR1 SQVTM and CDR2 ANQGSEA. The CDR3 contains 16 residues.

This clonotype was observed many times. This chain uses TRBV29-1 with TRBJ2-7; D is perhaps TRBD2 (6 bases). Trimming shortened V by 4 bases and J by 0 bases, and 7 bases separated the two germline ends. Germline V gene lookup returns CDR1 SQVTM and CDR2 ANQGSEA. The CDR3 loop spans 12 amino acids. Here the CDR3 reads CSVGRGSYEQYF. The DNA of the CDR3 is TGCAGCGTTGGGCGGGGCTCCTACGAGCAGTACTTC.

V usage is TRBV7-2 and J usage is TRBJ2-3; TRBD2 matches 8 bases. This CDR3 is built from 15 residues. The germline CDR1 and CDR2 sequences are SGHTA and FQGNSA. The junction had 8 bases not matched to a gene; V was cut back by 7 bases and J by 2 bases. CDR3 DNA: TGTGCCAGCATGCACGGGAGGGCGATCACAGATACGCAGTATTTT. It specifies CASMHGRAITDTQYF.

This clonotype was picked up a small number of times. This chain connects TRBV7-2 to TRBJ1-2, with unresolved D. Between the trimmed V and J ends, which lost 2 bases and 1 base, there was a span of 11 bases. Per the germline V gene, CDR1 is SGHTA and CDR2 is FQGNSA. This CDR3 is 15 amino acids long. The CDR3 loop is CASSLLFHNNYGYTF. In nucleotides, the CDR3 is TGTGCCAGCAGCTTATTATTCCACAATAACTATGGCTACACCTTC.

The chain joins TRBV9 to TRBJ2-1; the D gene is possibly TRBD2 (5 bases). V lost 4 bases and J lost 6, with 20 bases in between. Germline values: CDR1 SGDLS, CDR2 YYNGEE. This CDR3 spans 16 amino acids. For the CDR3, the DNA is TGTGCCAGCAGCCCTATTATCAGCGGTTTTGGCAATGAGCAGTTCTTC. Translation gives CASSPIISGFGNEQFF. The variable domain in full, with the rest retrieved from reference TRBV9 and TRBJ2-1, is DSGVTQTPKHLITATGQRVTLRCSPRSGDLSVYWYQQSLDQGLQFLIQYYNGEERAKGNILERFSAQQFPDLHSELNLSSLELGDSALYFCASSPIISGFGNEQFFGPGTRLTVL.

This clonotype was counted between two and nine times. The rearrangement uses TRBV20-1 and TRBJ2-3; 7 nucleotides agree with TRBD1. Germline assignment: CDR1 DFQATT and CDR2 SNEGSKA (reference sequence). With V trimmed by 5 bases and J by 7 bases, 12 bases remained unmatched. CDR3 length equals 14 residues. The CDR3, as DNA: TGCAGTGCTCCCCGACAGGGTGACTTTCATACGCAGTATTTT. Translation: CSAPRQGDFHTQYF.

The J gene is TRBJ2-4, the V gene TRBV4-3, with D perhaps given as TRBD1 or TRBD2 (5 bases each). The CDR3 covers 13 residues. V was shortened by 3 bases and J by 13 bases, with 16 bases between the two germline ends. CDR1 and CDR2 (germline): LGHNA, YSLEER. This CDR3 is CASSQEFMGEQYF. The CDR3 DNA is TGCGCCAGCAGCCAGGAATTTATGGGGGAGCAGTACTTC.

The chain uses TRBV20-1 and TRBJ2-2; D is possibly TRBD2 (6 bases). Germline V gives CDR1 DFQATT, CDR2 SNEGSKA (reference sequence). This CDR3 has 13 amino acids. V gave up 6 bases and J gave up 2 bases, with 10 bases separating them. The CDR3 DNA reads TGCAGTGCCCGGAGGGCTAACACCGGGGAGCTGTTTTTT. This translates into CSARRANTGELFF.

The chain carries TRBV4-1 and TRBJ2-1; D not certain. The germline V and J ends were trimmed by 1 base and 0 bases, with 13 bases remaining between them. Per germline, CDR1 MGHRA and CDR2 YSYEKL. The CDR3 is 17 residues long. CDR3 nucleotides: TGCGCCAGCAGCCAAGGGCAGAGAACGAGCTCCTACAATGAGCAGTTCTTC. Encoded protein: CASSQGQRTSSYNEQFF.

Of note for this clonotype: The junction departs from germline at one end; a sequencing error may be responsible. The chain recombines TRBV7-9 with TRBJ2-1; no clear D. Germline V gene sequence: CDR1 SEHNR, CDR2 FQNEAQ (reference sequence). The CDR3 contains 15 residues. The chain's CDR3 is CASSLGSVLNNGQFF. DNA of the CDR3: TGTGCCAGCAGCTTAGGGTCAGTCTTAAACAATGGGCAGTTCTTC.

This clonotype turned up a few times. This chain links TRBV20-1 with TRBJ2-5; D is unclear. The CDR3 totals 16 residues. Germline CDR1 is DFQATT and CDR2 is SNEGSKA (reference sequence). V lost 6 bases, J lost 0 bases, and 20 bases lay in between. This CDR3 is CSAPEERTWYQETQYF. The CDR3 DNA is TGCAGTGCACCCGAAGAGCGCACTTGGTACCAAGAGACCCAGTACTTC.

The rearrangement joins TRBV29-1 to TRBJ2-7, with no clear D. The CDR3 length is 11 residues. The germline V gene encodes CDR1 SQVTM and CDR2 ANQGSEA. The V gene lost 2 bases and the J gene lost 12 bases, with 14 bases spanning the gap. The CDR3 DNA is TGCAGCGTTGAATCCGGGCGGCGGTTGTACTTC. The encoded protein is CSVESGRRLYF.

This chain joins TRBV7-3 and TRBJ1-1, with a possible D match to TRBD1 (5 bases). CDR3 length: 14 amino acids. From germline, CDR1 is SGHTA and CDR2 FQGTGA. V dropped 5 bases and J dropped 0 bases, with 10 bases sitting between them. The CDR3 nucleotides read TGTGCCAGCAGCCTAAACAGGCTGAACACTGAAGCTTTCTTT. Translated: CASSLNRLNTEAFF.

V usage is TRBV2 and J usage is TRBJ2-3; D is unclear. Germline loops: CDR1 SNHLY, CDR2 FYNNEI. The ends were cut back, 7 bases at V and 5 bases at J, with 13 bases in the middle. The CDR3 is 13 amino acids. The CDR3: CASTVNNGDTQYF. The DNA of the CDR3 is TGTGCCAGCACTGTTAATAACGGAGATACGCAGTATTTT.

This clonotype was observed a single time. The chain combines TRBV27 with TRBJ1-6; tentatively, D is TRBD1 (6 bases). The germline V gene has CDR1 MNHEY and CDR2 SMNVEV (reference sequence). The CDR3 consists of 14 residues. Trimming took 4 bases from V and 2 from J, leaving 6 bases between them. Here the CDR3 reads CASSSGAYNSPLHF. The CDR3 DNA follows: TGTGCCAGCAGTTCAGGGGCCTATAATTCACCCCTCCACTTT.

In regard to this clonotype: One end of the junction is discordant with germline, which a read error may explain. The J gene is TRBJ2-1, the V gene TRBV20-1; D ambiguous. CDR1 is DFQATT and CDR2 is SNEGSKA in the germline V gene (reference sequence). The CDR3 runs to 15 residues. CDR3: CSDRDKRAAYNEQFF. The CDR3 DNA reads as TGCAGTGATAGAGATAAAAGGGCCGCCTACAATGAGCAGTTCTTC.

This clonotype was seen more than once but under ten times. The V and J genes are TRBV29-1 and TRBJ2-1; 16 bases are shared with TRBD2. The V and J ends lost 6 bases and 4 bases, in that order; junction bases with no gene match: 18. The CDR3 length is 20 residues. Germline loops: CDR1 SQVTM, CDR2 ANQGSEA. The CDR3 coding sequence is TGCAGCGTGGCGTTCCTCGGGACTAGCGGGAGGGCCACACGATACAATGAGCAGTTCTTC. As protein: CSVAFLGTSGRATRYNEQFF.

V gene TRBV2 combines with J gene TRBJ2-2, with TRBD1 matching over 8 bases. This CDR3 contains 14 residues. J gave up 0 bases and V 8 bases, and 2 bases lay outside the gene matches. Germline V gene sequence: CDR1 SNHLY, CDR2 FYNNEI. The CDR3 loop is CASSDRANTGELFF. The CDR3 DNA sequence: TGTGCCAGCTCGGACAGGGCGAACACCGGGGAGCTGTTTTTT.

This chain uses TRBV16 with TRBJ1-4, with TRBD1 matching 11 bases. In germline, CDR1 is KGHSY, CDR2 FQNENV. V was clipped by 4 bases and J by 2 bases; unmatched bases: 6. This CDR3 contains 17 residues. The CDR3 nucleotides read TGTGCCAGCAGCCGACGGACAGGGGGCCGGACTAATGAAAAACTGTTTTTT. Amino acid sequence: CASSRRTGGRTNEKLFF.

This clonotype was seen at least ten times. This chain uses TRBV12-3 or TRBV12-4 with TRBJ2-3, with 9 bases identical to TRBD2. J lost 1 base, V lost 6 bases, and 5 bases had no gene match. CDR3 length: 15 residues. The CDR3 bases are TGTGCCAGCAGCCATAGCGGGGGTGGCACAGATACGCAGTATTTT. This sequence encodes CASSHSGGGTDTQYF.